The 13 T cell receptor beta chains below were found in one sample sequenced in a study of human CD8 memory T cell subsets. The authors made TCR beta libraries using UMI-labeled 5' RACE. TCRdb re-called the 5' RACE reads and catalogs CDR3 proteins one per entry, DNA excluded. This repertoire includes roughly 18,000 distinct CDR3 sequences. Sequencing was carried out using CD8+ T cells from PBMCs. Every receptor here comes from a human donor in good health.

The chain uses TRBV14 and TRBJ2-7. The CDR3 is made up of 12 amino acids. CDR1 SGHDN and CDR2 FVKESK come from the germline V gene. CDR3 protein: CASSVSSYEQYF.

CDR3 residues: CASSLELRDGNSEAFF. The J gene is TRBJ1-1, the V gene TRBV28; the TCRdb D gene call, TRBD1, has no DNA to confirm it. Germline-derived CDR1 and CDR2 are MDHEN and SYDVKM. This CDR3 is built from 16 residues.

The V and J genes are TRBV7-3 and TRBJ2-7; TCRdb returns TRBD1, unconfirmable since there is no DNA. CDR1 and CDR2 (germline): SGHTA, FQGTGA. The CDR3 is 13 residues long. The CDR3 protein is CASSPDGSYEQYF. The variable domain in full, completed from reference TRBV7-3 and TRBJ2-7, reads GAGVSQTPSNKVTEKGKYVELRCDPISGHTALYWYRQSLGQGPEFLIYFQGTGAADDSGLPNDRFFAVRPEGSVSTLKIQRTERGDSAVYLCASSPDGSYEQYFGPGTRLTVT.

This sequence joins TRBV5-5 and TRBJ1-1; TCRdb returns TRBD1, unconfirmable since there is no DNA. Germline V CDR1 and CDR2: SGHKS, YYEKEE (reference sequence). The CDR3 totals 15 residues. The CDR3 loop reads CASSLEWAPITEAFF.

The CDR3 protein is CASSLRDSSNEKLFF. J is TRBJ1-4 and V is TRBV7-6; TCRdb lists TRBD1, though no DNA is available to test this call. The CDR3 is 15 amino acids. Germline values: CDR1 SGHVS, CDR2 FNYEAQ.

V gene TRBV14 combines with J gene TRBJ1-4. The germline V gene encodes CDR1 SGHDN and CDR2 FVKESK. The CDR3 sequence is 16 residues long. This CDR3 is CASSQRDTATNEKLFF.

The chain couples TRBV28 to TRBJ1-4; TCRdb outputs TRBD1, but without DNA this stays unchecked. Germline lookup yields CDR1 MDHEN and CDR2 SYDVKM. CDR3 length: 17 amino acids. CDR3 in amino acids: CASSPPYRPTTNEKLFF.

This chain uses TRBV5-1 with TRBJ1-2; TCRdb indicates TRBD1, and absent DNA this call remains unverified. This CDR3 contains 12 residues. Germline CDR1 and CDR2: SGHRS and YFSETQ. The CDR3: CASSTGPNGYTF.

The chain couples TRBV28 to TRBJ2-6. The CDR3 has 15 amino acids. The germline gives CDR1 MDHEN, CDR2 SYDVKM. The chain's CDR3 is CASSLTAFGANVLTF.

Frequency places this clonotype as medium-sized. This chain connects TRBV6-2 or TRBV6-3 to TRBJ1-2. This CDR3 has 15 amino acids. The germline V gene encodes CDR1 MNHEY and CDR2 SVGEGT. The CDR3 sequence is CASSYLGRSNYGYTF.

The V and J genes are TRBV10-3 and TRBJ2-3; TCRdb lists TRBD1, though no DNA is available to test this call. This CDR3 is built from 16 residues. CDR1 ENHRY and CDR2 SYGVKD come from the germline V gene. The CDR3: CAITGAIDRGTDTQYF.

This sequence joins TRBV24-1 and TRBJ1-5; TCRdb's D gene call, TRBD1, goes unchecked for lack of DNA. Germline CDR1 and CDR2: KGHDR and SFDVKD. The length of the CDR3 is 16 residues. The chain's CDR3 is CATSESSGGINQPQHF.

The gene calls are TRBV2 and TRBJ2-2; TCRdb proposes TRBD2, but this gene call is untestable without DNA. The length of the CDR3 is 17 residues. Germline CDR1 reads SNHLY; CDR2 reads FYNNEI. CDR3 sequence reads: CASSDLAGGAEGGELFF.